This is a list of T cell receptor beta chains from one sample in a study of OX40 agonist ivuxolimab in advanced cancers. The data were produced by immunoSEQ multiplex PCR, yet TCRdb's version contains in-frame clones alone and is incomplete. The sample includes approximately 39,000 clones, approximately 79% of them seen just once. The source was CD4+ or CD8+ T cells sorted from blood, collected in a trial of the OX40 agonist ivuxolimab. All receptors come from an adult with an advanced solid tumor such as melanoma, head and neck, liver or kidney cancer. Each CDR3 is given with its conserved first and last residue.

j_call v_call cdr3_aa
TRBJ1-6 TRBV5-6 CASSSTGATSPLHF
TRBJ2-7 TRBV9 CASSGPTYEQYF
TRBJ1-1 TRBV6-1 CASSRGGAQGTEAFF
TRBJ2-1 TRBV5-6 CASSLSVQRGDYNEQFF
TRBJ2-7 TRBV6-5 CASRWGLEGPYEQYF
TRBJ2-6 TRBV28 CASSSVNSGANVLTF
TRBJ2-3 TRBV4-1 CASSRTGFSLATDTQYF
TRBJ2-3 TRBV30 CAWSRLGLATDTQYF
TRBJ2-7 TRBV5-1 CASSSSMGLAGTYEQYF
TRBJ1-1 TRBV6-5 CASKPQGDGDTEAFF
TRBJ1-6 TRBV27 CASSSPRGDRANSPLHF
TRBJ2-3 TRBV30 CAWSVGTSTDTQYF
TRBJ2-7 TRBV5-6 CASSLWTDYEQYF
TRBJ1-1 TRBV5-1 CASSYRPGATEAFF
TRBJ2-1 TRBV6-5 CASSRRLAGDNEQFF
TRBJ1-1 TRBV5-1 CASRQGSYMNTEAFF
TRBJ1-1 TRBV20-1 CSARERHEAFF
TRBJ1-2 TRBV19 CASSIGGQINYGYTF
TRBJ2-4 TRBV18 CASSLLGTGQAKNIQYF
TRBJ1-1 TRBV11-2 CASSLFEWGGDTEAFF
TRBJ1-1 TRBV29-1 CSVDVRGGTEAFF
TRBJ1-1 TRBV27 CASSFRFYTEAFF
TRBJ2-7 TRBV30 CAWSVSYEQYF
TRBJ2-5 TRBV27 CASSPRQGGTQYF
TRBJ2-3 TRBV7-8 CASSRNTGASTDTQYF
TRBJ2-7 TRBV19 CASKQGAGDSYEQYF
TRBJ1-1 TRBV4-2 CASSRTGSTEAFF
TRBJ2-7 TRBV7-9 CASSLDSLEQYF
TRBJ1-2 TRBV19 CASSLGAGVDGYTF
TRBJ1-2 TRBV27 CASSSIPGYGYTF
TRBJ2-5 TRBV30 CAWSAGGMGRETQYF
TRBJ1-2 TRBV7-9 CASSLSVGTASRTF
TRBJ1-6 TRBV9 CASSVGDRVVEALHF
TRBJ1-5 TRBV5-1 CASSPFWGQDQPQHF
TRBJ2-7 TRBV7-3 CASSSPGTGLHEQYF
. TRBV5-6 CASSFAGSSYEQYF
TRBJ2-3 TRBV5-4 CASSSVGADTQYF
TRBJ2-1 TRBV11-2 CAGSGNRGSYNEQFF
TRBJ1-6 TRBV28 CASTAHPGGRHF
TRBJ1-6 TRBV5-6 CASSFGAGPLTNSPLHF
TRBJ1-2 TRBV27 CASSLGGPAGYTF
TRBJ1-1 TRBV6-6 CASSYSGGRNEAFF
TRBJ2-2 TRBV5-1 CASSLGDSFTGELFF
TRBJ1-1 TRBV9 CASSQKSTGIEAFF
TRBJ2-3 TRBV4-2 CASSQGGGPDTQYF
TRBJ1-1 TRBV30 CAWSSGLGTEAFF
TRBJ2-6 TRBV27 CASRSFLGANVLTF
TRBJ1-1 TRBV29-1 CSVGREGGAFF
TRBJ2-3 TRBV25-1 CASSEWASGELDTQYF
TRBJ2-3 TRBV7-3 CASSRTGGGTDTQYF
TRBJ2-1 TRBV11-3 CASSGPLRNEQFF
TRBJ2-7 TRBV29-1 CSVDRQVGEQYF
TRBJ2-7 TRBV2 CASLGGSYEQYF
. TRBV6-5 CASSLGGNEQYF
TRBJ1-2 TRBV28 CASSLSRAGEYGYTF